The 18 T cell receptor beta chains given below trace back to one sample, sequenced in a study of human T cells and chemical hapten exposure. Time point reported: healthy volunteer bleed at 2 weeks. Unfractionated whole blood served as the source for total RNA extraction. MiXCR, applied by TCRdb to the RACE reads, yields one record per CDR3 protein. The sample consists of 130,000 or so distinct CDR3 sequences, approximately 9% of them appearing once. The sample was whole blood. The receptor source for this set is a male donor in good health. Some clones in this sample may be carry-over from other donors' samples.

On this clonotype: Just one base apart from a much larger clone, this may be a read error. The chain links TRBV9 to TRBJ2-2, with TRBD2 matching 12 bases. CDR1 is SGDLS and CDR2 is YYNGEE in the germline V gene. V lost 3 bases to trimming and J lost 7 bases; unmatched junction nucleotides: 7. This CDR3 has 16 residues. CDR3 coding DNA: TGTGCCAGCAGCGATTCGGGACTAGCGGGCATCGGGGAGCTGTTTTTT. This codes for CASSDSGLAGIGELFF.

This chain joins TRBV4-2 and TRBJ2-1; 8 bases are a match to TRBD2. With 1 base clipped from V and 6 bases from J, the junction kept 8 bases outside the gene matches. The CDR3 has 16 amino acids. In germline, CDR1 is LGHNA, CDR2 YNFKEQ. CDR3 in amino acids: CASSQAIGTRGNEQFF. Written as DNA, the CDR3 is TGTGCCAGCAGCCAAGCGATAGGGACTAGGGGCAATGAGCAGTTCTTC.

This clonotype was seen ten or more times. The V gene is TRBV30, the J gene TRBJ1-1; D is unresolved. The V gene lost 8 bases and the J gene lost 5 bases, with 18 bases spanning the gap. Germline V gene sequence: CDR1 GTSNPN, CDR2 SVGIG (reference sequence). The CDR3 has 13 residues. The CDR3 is CAALDRTGTEAFF. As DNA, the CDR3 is TGTGCCGCCTTAGACCGGACCGGGACTGAAGCTTTCTTT.

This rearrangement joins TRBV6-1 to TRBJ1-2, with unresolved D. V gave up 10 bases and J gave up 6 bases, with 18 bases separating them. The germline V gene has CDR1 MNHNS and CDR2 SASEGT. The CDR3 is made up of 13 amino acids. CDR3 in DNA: TGTGCCAATCAACAGATCCCATTAAATGGCTACACCTTC. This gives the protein CANQQIPLNGYTF.

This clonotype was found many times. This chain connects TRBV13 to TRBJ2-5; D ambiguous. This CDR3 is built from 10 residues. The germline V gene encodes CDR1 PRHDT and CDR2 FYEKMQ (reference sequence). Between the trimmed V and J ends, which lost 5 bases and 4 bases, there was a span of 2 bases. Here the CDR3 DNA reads TGTGCCAGCAGCGGAGAGACCCAGTACTTC. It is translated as CASSGETQYF.

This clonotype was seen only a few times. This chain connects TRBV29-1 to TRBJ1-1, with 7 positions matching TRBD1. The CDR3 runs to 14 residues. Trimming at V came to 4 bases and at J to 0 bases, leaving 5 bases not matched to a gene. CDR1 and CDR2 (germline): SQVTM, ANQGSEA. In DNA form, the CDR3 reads TGCAGCGTTGCACCAGGGGGGGTGAACACTGAAGCTTTCTTT. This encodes CSVAPGGVNTEAFF.

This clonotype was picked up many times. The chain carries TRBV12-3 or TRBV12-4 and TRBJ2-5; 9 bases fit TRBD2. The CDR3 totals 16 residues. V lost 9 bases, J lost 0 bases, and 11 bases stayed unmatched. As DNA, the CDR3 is TGTGCCAGTGGGGCTAGCGGGGCCCCTCACCAAGAGACCCAGTACTTC. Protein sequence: CASGASGAPHQETQYF.

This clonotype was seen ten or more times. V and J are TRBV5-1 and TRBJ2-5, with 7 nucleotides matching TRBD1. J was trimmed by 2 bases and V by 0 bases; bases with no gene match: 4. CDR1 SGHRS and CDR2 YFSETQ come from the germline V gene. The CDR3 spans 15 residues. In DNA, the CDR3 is TGCGCCAGCAGCTTGGAACAGGGGCAACAAGAGACCCAGTACTTC. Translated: CASSLEQGQQETQYF.

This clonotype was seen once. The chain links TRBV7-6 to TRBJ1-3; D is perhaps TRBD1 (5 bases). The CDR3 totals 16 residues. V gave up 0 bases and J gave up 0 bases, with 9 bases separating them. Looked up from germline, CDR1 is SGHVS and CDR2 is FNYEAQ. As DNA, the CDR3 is TGTGCCAGCAGCTTAGCGGGGGAACGCTCTGGAAACACCATATATTTT. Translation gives CASSLAGERSGNTIYF.

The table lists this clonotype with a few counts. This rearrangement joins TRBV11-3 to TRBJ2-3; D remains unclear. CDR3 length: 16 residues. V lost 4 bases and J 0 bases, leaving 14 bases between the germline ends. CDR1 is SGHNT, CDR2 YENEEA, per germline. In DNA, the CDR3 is TGTGCCAGCAGCTCTGGTGGGCGCTCTAGCACAGATACGCAGTATTTT. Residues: CASSSGGRSSTDTQYF.

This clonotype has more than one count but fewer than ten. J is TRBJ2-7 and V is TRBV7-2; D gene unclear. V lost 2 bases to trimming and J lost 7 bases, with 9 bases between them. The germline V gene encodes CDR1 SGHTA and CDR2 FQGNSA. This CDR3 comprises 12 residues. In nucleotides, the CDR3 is TGTGCCAGCAGCTTAAGGGTGGGAGAGCAGTACTTC. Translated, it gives CASSLRVGEQYF.

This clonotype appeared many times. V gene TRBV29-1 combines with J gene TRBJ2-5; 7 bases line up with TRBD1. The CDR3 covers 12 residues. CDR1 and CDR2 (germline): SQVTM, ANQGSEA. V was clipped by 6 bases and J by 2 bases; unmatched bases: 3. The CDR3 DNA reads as TGCAGCGTAACACAGGGGCAAGAGACCCAGTACTTC. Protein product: CSVTQGQETQYF. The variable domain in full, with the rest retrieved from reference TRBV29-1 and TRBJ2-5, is SAVISQKPSRDICQRGTSLTIQCQVDSQVTMMFWYRQQPGQSLTLIATANQGSEATYESGFVIDKFPISRPNLTFSTLTVSNMSPEDSSIYLCSVTQGQETQYFGPGTRLLVL.

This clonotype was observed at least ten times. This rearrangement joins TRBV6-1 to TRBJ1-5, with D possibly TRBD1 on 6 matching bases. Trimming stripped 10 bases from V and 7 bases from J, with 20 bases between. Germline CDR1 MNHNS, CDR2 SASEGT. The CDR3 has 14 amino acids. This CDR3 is CATLIGGARQPQHF. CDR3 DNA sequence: TGTGCCACCCTAATTGGGGGCGCGAGGCAGCCCCAGCATTTT.

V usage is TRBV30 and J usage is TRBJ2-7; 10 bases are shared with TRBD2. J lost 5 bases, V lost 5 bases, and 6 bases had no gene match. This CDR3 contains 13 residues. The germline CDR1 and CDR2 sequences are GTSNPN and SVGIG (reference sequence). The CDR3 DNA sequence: TGTGCCTGGGGCAGGCTAGCGGGAGACGAGCAGTACTTC. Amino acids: CAWGRLAGDEQYF.

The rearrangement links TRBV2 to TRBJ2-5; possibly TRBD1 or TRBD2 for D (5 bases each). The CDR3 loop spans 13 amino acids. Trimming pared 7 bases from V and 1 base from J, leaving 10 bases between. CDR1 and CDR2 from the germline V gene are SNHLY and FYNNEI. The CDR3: CASMRGIQETQYF. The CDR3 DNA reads TGTGCCAGCATGAGGGGAATCCAAGAGACCCAGTACTTC.

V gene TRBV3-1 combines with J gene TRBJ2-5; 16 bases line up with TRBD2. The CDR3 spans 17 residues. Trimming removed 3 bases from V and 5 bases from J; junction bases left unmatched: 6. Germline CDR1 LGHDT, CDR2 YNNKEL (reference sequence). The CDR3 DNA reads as TGTGCCAGCAGCCATGGGACTAGCGGGGGGGCCTGGGAGACCCAGTACTTC. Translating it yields CASSHGTSGGAWETQYF.

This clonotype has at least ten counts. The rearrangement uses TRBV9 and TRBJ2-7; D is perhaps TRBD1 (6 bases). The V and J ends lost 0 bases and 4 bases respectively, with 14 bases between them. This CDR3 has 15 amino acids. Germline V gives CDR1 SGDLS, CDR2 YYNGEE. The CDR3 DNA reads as TGTGCCAGCAGCGTAGCGCCGGACAGTGTATACGAGCAGTACTTC. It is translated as CASSVAPDSVYEQYF.

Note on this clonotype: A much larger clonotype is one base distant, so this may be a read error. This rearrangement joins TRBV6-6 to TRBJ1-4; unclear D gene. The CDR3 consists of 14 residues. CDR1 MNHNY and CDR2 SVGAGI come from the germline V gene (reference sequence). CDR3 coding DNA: TGTGCCAGCAGTTACTCGGCCGGCAATGATAAACTGTTTTTT. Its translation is CASSYSAGNDKLFF.